These 11 T cell receptor beta chains came from one sample sequenced in a study of CD8+ T cells in alopecia areata. The sequencing template was cDNA reverse transcribed from extracted RNA. Produced via immunoSEQ multiplex PCR; TCRdb's table is partial and in-frame only. The profile shows over 150,000 clones, approximately 62% of them singletons. Here the sequenced sample was CD4+ T cells sorted from blood, taken at week 0. The receptor set was obtained from a human donor with alopecia areata.

This clone was counted only a few times. The J gene is TRBJ1-1, the V gene TRBV30; the D gene is possibly TRBD1 (5 bases). The CDR3 extends over 14 amino acids. The germline gives CDR1 GTSNPN, CDR2 SVGIG (reference sequence). V gave up 4 bases and J gave up 10 bases, with 22 bases separating them. The CDR3 nucleotides read TGTGCCTGGACTATCACCGGGTCAGGGAAGGGAGCTTTCTTT. The encoded protein is CAWTITGSGKGAFF.

This clone has more than one count but fewer than ten. The CDR3 coding sequence is TGTGCCTGGAGTGTATTTGGGACAGATATGGGGGAGACCCAGTACTTC. Amino acids: CAWSVFGTDMGETQYF. The chain uses TRBV30 and TRBJ2-5; 7 bases line up with TRBD1. There are 16 residues in the CDR3. Trimming took 0 bases from V and 5 from J; bases not matched to a gene: 12. The V gene's germline CDR1 is GTSNPN and CDR2 SVGIG (reference sequence).

V is TRBV9 and J is TRBJ2-2, with 8 bases that match TRBD1. V lost 4 bases to trimming and J lost 1 base; unmatched junction nucleotides: 6. Germline V gene lookup returns CDR1 SGDLS and CDR2 YYNGEE. The length of the CDR3 is 16 residues. The CDR3 DNA is TGTGCCAGCAGCTCTGGACAGGGAGGGAACACCGGGGAGCTGTTTTTT. Protein product: CASSSGQGGNTGELFF.

This rearrangement joins TRBV4-1 to TRBJ1-1; 8 nucleotides align to TRBD1. Per the germline V gene, CDR1 is MGHRA and CDR2 is YSYEKL. The V segment lost 7 bases and the J segment 1 base; nucleotides outside the gene matches: 5. The CDR3 runs to 14 residues. Written as DNA, the CDR3 is TGCGCCAGCACCTTAGACAGGGGGAACACTGAAGCTTTCTTT. It specifies CASTLDRGNTEAFF.

Regarding this clone: This specimen includes other DNA sequences encoding the same CDR3. CDR3 protein: CSVEGLGETQYF. In nucleotides, the CDR3 is TGCAGCGTTGAGGGACTCGGAGAGACCCAGTACTTC. The chain uses TRBV29-1 and TRBJ2-5, with D possibly TRBD2 on 6 matching bases. Trimming stripped 3 bases from V and 4 bases from J, with 9 bases between. The CDR3 has 12 amino acids. Germline assignment: CDR1 SQVTM and CDR2 ANQGSEA.

This clone was observed a few times. The chain has TRBV7-2 and TRBJ2-4; a weak D match, TRBD1 (6 bases). The CDR3 totals 13 residues. CDR1 and CDR2 (germline): SGHTA, FQGNSA. Trimming removed 3 bases from V and 14 bases from J, with 17 bases in between. CDR3 residues: CASSLGQNPQKYF. The CDR3 coding sequence is TGTGCCAGCAGCTTGGGACAAAACCCCCAAAAGTACTTC. Using reference TRBV7-2 and TRBJ2-4 for the parts outside the CDR3, the full variable domain is GAGVSQSPSNKVTEKGKDVELRCDPISGHTALYWYRQSLGQGLEFLIYFQGNSAPDKSGLPSDRFSAERTGGSVSTLTIQRTQQEDSAVYLCASSLGQNPQKYFGAGTRLSVL.

The chain links TRBV30 to TRBJ2-7, with D possibly matching TRBD2 (6 bases). The CDR3 contains 15 residues. Trimming left V 2 bases short and J 6 bases short, with 20 bases between. CDR1 is GTSNPN, CDR2 SVGIG, per germline (reference sequence). The CDR3 protein is CAWSPPWGRSIEQYF. CDR3 DNA: TGTGCCTGGAGTCCCCCCTGGGGGAGGTCGATCGAGCAGTACTTC.

The chain employs TRBV10-3 and TRBJ2-5; TRBD2 aligns across 7 bases. CDR1 and CDR2 (germline): ENHRY, SYGVKD. V lost 8 bases and J lost 12; bases outside the gene matches: 6. CDR3 size: 10 residues. Written as DNA, the CDR3 is TGTGCCATCGGGGAGGGGATCGAGTACTTC. As protein: CAIGEGIEYF.

The chain uses TRBV19 and TRBJ2-7; 8 bases are a match to TRBD2. Germline values: CDR1 LNHDA, CDR2 SQIVND (reference sequence). With 2 bases clipped from V and 2 bases from J, the junction kept 8 bases outside the gene matches. The CDR3 is made up of 16 amino acids. CDR3 in DNA: TGTGCCAGTAGTATACGTACTAGCGGACCCACCTACGAGCAGTACTTC. It specifies CASSIRTSGPTYEQYF.

This clone was seen only a few times. The J gene is TRBJ2-7, the V gene TRBV29-1; TRBD1 is a possible D gene (5 bases). The V gene's germline CDR1 is SQVTM and CDR2 ANQGSEA. V gave up 6 bases and J gave up 3 bases, with 18 bases separating them. The CDR3 extends over 14 amino acids. In nucleotides, the CDR3 is TGCAGCGTCCACTACTCGACAGTCAACTACGAGCAGTACTTC. Its protein product is CSVHYSTVNYEQYF.

The V and J genes are TRBV2 and TRBJ2-7; the D is unclear. This CDR3 region has 12 residues. V was pared by 4 bases and J by 3 bases, with 7 bases between. Germline CDR1 and CDR2: SNHLY and FYNNEI. CDR3 in amino acids: CASSAIGYEQYF. The CDR3 coding sequence is TGTGCCAGCAGTGCAATTGGCTACGAGCAGTACTTC.